This TCR beta chain comes out of a study of blood T cell repertoires in COVID-19 (dated by TCRdb to 2019 to 2021). A note on the overall study: Samples from collaborators originated in the United States, Italy and Spain and spanned both the acute and convalescent phases of COVID-19. Subjects who had been exposed to COVID-19, were actively infected with it, or had recovered from it provided the deeply sampled blood TCRbeta repertoires that made up the dataset. Samples came from the ongoing ImmuneRACE study (first 160 participants) plus 1,254 subjects from 6 global collaborators. The repertoires were made available in a free public database intended to serve as a resource for research on the immune response to SARS-CoV-2. HLA class I and class II types, where available, came from metadata supplied by the sample provider rather than from assay-based typing. The prospective study material was composed of cDNA or gDNA derived from T cells, B-cell-depleted T cells, or PBMCs. Nearly every sample came with metadata listing a de-identified subject ID, COVID-19 status, age in years and sex. Broader findings and caveats from the paper: How much clinical and demographic metadata was included differed by source and by participant, and the metadata was provided uncurated.

At one collaborating source in Seattle, patients were enrolled during active infection and were followed longitudinally through the course of disease. Collaborating institutions collected whole blood in K2EDTA tubes following their own protocols. Collaborator samples were shipped for TCRbeta analysis as frozen whole blood, isolated PBMCs, or DNA extracted from either sample type. On this clone: The target of this receptor is not known. Per-base qualities were not stored, and no clone one base away is much larger.

From a lookup of the germline V gene (reference sequence), CDR1 and CDR2 are LNHDA and SQIVND. Trimming at the junction amounts to 6 bases on V and 1 base on J, and the germline ends lie 12 bases apart. The CDR3, from cysteine to phenylalanine, totals 14 residues. Solely the CDR3 DNA is kept, with 42 bases framed from the first base. TCRbeta CDR3 regions were amplified from genomic DNA using the immunoSEQ Assay, a bias-controlled multiplex PCR. The original methods were these. Within the assay, amplification of reference gene primers was used to estimate how many nucleated cells each sample contained. To quantify the absolute abundance of each unique TCRbeta CDR3 rearrangement, sequence reads were collapsed and filtered. For each sample, productive Simpson clonality was calculated as the square root of Simpson's diversity index across productive rearrangements. Held by TCRdb, this immuneACCESS table contains in-frame sequences only and omits some clones. Under half of the omission traces to an unresolved V gene where checked; the cause of the rest is unknown. V and J calls and clone size follow that table, whereas D and trimming were derived from the DNA. The table for this sample lists almost 250,000 clones; 86% of them were counted only once. Clones ranked in the top ten supply about 5.4% of the sample.

The TCR comes from a woman older than 75 with COVID-19, enrolled during active disease. Sequencing used peripheral blood. Recombination connected TRBV19 to TRBJ1-1, with TRBD1 perhaps the D gene, on 6 matching bases. The DNA sequence is given as TGTGCCAGTAGAGGGGGTATATCGAACACTGAAGCTTTCTTT. Its protein reads: CASRGGISNTEAFF.